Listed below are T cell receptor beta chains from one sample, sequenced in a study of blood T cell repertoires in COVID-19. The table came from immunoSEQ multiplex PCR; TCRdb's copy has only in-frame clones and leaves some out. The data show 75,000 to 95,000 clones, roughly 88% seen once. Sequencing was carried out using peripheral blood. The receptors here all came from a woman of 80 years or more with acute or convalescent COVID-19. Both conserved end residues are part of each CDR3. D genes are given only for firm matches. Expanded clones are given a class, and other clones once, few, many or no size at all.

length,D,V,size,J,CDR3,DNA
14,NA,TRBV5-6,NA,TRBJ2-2,CASSPGTPTGELFF,TGTGCCAGCAGCCCCGGGACACCCACCGGGGAGCTGTTTTTT
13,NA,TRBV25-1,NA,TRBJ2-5,CASSVQVGETQYF,TGTGCCAGCAGTGTACAGGTCGGGGAGACCCAGTACTTC
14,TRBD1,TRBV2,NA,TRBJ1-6,CASSDRTGDSPLHF,TGTGCCAGCAGCGACAGGACAGGGGATTCACCCCTCCACTTT
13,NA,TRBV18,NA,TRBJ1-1,CASSRDNSAEAFF,TGTGCCAGCTCTCGCGATAACAGTGCCGAAGCTTTCTTT
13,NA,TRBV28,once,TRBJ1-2,CASSLNGNYGYTF,TGTGCCAGCAGTTTGAACGGGAACTATGGCTACACCTTC
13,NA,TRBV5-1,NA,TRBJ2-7,CASSGAGAYEQYF,TGCGCCAGCAGCGGGGCAGGGGCCTACGAGCAGTACTTC
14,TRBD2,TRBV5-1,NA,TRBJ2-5,CASSLTSGGETQYF,TGCGCCAGCAGCTTGACTAGCGGGGGGGAGACCCAGTACTTC
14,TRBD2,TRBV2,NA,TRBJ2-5,CASSQALALETQYF,TGTGCCAGCAGCCAAGCACTAGCGTTGGAGACCCAGTACTTC
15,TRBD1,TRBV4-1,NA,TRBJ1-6,CASSPADRGNSPLHF,TGCGCCAGCAGCCCAGCGGACAGGGGAAATTCACCCCTCCACTTT
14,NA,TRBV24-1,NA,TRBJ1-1,CATSKTGLNTEAFF,TGTGCCACCAGCAAGACAGGACTTAACACTGAAGCTTTCTTT
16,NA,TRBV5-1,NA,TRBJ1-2,CASSLGFGGPDYGYTF,TGCGCCAGCAGCTTAGGGTTTGGGGGCCCGGACTATGGCTACACCTTC
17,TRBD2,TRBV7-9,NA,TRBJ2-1,CASSPWLLAGEHGEQFF,TGTGCCAGCAGCCCCTGGCTACTGGCGGGGGAGCATGGCGAGCAGTTCTTC
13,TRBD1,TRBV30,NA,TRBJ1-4,CAWSVQGREKLFF,TGTGCCTGGAGTGTACAGGGGAGGGAAAAACTGTTTTTT
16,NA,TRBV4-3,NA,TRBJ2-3,CASSQDLQTFRDTQYF,TGCGCCAGCAGCCAAGATTTACAGACGTTTAGGGATACGCAGTATTTT
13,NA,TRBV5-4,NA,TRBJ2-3,CASSPPGEDTQYF,TGTGCCAGCAGCCCCCCAGGGGAAGATACGCAGTATTTT
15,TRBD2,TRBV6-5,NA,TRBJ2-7,CASSYFGGSVNEQYF,TGTGCCAGCAGTTACTTTGGCGGGAGTGTCAACGAGCAGTACTTC
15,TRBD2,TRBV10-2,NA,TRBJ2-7,CASRAGTRVFYEQYF,TGCGCCAGCAGGGCCGGGACTAGGGTTTTCTACGAGCAGTACTTC
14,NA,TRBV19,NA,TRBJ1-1,CASSWGTQNTEAFF,TGTGCCAGTAGTTGGGGCACTCAGAACACTGAAGCTTTCTTT
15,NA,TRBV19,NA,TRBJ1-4,CASSMKGGLNEKLFF,TGTGCCAGTAGTATGAAGGGTGGACTAAATGAAAAACTGTTTTTT
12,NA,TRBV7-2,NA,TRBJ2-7,CASSLAIGEQYF,TGTGCCAGCAGCTTAGCCATCGGGGAGCAGTACTTC
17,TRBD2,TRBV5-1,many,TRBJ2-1,CASSLIAGSPSYNEQFF,TGCGCCAGCAGCCTGATAGCGGGGTCCCCTTCCTACAATGAGCAGTTCTTC
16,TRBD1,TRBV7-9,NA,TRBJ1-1,CASTPRQGRRNTEAFF,TGTGCCAGCACCCCTCGACAGGGGCGGAGGAACACTGAAGCTTTCTTT
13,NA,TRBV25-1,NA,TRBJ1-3,CASSEWVRNTIYF,TGTGCCAGCAGTGAATGGGTGAGGAACACCATATATTTT
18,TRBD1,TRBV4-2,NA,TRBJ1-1,CASSPQTGTGPMNTEAFF,TGTGCCAGCAGCCCACAAACCGGGACAGGGCCCATGAACACTGAAGCTTTCTTT
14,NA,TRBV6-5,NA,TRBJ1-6,CASSRTDRNSPLHF,TGTGCCAGCAGCCGGACAGACAGGAATTCACCCCTCCACTTT
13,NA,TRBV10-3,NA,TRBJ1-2,CAMSLAANYGYTF,TGTGCCATGTCGTTGGCCGCCAACTATGGCTACACCTTC
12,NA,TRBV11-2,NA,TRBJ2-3,CASRRQEPPQYF,TGTGCCAGCAGGAGACAGGAGCCCCCGCAGTATTTT
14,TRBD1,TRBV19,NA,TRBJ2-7,CASSQLGQAFGQYF,TGTGCCAGTAGTCAATTGGGACAGGCGTTTGGGCAGTACTTC
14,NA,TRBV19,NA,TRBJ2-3,CASSIRQPADTQYF,TGTGCCAGTAGTATACGACAGCCCGCAGATACGCAGTATTTT
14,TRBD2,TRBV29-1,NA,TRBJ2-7,CSAGLLAGEGEQYF,TGCAGCGCTGGATTGTTAGCGGGGGAGGGCGAGCAGTACTTC
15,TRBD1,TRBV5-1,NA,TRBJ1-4,CASSALQGAGEKLFF,TGCGCCAGCAGCGCCCTACAGGGGGCGGGTGAAAAACTGTTTTTT
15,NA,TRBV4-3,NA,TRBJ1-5,CASSQDWGDGQPQHF,TGCGCCAGCAGCCAAGATTGGGGGGACGGTCAGCCCCAGCATTTT
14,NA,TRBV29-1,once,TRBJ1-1,CSVPQGIMNTEAFF,TGCAGCGTGCCCCAGGGGATAATGAACACTGAAGCTTTCTTT